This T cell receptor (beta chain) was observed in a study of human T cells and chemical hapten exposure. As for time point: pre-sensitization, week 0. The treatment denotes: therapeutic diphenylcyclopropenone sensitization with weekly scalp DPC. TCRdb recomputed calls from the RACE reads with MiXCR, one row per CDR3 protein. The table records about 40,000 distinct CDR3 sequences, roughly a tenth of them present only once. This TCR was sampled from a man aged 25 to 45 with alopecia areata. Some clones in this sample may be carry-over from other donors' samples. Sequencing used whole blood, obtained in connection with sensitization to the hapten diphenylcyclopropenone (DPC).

The CDR3 DNA sequence: TGTGCCAGCAGCACGTGGGAGTCAGGGAACACCGGGGAGCTGTTTTTT. Translated: CASSTWESGNTGELFF. The rearrangement links TRBV11-3 to TRBJ2-2; possible D gene TRBD2, 5 bases. CDR1 and CDR2 (germline): SGHNT, YENEEA. The V and J ends lost 5 bases and 1 base respectively, with 14 bases between them. The CDR3 is made up of 16 amino acids.